This T cell receptor beta chain originates from a study of blood T cells in healthy people across ages. Findings of the study overall: Percentage of naive T cells showed a strong correlation with TCR beta diversity. Per-million-T-cell TCR beta diversity fell roughly linearly with age.

About this clonotype: Its antigen is still unknown.

Combining a sample-barcoded 5' primer with a J-beta primer mix, a second PCR ran for roughly 6 to 11 cycles. Every individual sample yielded 2.5 million or more paired-end reads (each containing CDR3). One entry per CDR3 protein results from TCRdb running MiXCR on the 5' RACE reads. Of 650,000 to 1,000,000 distinct CDR3 sequences in the sample, around 36% were seen once. The CDR3 spans 16 residues. V was cut by 3 bases and J by 4 bases, with 18 bases left in between. Germline V gene data show CDR1 as SEHNR and CDR2 as FQNEAQ (reference sequence). Healthy Caucasian individuals from Russia aged about 6 to 90 served as donors.

The V gene is TRBV7-9, the J gene TRBJ2-5; weak D call: TRBD2 (6 bases). This receptor was identified in a man between 18 and 29 years old in good health. The sequenced sample consisted of blood. CDR3 region: CASSFVRGWYRETQYF. The CDR3 coding sequence is TGTGCCAGCAGCTTCGTCCGGGGGTGGTACCGAGAGACCCAGTACTTC. Full variable domain (remainder filled in from reference TRBV7-9 and TRBJ2-5): DTGVSQNPRHKITKRGQNVTFRCDPISEHNRLYWYRQTLGQGPEFLTYFQNEAQLEKSRLLSDRFSAERPKGSFSTLEIQRTEQGDSAMYLCASSFVRGWYRETQYFGPGTRLLVL.